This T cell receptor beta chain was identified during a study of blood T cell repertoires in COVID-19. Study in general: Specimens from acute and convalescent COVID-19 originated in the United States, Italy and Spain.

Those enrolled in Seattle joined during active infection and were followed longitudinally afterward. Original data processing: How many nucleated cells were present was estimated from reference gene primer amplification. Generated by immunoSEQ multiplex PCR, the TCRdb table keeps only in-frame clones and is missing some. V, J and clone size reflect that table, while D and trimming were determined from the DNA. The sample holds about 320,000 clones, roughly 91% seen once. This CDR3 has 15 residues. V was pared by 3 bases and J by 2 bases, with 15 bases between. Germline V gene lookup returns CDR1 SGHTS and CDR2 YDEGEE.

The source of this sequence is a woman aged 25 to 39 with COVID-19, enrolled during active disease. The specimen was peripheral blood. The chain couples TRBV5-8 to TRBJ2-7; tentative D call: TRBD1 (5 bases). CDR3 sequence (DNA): TGTGCCAGCAGCTCAAGGGGTAAGCCCACCTACGAGCAGTACTTC. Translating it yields CASSSRGKPTYEQYF. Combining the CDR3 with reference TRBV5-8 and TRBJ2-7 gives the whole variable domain EAGVTQSPTHLIKTRGQQATLRCSPISGHTSVYWYQQALGLGLQFLLWYDEGEERNRGNFPPRFSGRQFPNYSSELNVNALELEDSALYLCASSSRGKPTYEQYFGPGTRLTVT.